Shown below are 10 T cell receptor beta chains from a single sample sequenced in a study of shared clonotypes between healthy human individuals. CD45RO-negative cells were positively selected for CCR7, leaving out terminally differentiated effector memory CD45RA+ cells. Measured with immunoSEQ multiplex PCR; TCRdb has only the in-frame clones, and not every one. The data show about 2.2 million clones, with around 95% seen just once and more than 1.5% held by the top ten. Source material: naive CD8+ T cells from PBMCs. Source of these receptors: a man between 18 and 29 years old in good health. Some clones in this sample may be carry-over from other donors' samples.

The CDR3 DNA sequence: TGTGCCAGCAGCCAAGCAGTACTAGCGTCGGCAGATACGCAGTATTTT. Its translation: CASSQAVLASADTQYF. V gene TRBV4-2 combines with J gene TRBJ2-3, with 7 bases aligning to TRBD2. The germline CDR1 and CDR2 sequences are LGHNA and YNFKEQ. J lost 4 bases, V lost 1 base, and 8 bases had no gene match. The CDR3 contains 16 residues.

V usage is TRBV27 and J usage is TRBJ1-2, with 10 bases that match TRBD1. V was clipped by 6 bases and J by 6 bases; unmatched bases: 1. This CDR3 has 12 amino acids. CDR1 is MNHEY, CDR2 SMNVEV, per germline (reference sequence). The CDR3 sequence is CASRTGGNGYTF. DNA of the CDR3: TGTGCCAGCAGGACAGGGGGCAATGGCTACACCTTC.

The chain uses TRBV4-1 and TRBJ2-3; D is perhaps TRBD2 (6 bases). The germline gives CDR1 MGHRA, CDR2 YSYEKL. V lost 1 base and J 8 bases, leaving 16 bases between the germline ends. The CDR3 is 15 amino acids. CDR3 protein: CASSQGPGTPLTQYF. The CDR3 nucleotides are TGCGCCAGCAGCCAAGGGCCTGGGACTCCTCTTACGCAGTATTTT.

The chain recombines TRBV28 with TRBJ1-4; 10 nucleotides align to TRBD1. This CDR3 is 17 amino acids long. Trimming at V came to 5 bases and at J to 8 bases, leaving 14 bases not matched to a gene. Germline V gene data show CDR1 as MDHEN and CDR2 as SYDVKM. CDR3 DNA sequence: TGTGCCAGCAGTAAATTCGGGACAGGGGCGTTTGTAGAAAAACTGTTTTTT. Residues: CASSKFGTGAFVEKLFF.

This clone was picked up a small number of times. This chain joins TRBV4-3 and TRBJ1-1; 7 bases agree with TRBD1. Per the germline V gene, CDR1 is LGHNA and CDR2 is YSLEER. The CDR3 runs to 15 residues. V shed 4 bases, J shed 1 base, and the junction held 6 bases outside the gene matches. The CDR3: CASSLHRGENTEAFF. The CDR3 nucleotides read TGCGCCAGCAGCCTACACAGGGGTGAGAACACTGAAGCTTTCTTT.

The chain joins TRBV28 to TRBJ1-1; the match to TRBD1 covers 11 bases. Unmatched junction bases numbered 2, after V lost 6 bases and J lost 5 bases. Germline V gene lookup returns CDR1 MDHEN and CDR2 SYDVKM. The CDR3 length is 13 residues. The CDR3 bases are TGTGCCAGCAGAGGGGACAGGGGGACTGAAGCTTTCTTT. Amino acids: CASRGDRGTEAFF.

The rearrangement links TRBV7-9 to TRBJ2-3; D call uncertain. CDR3 length: 15 residues. Germline V gene data show CDR1 as SEHNR and CDR2 as FQNEAQ (reference sequence). With 1 base removed from V and 6 bases from J, the gap between germline ends came to 14 bases. In DNA, the CDR3 is TGTGCCAGCAGCTTAGACGTAGTCGGGCCCGATACGCAGTATTTT. Translated, it gives CASSLDVVGPDTQYF.

The CDR3 DNA is TGTGCCAGCAGTATGGGACGGATGAACTATGGCTACACCTTC. Encoded protein: CASSMGRMNYGYTF. This rearrangement joins TRBV6-5 to TRBJ1-2; TRBD1 might be the D (5 bases). From germline, CDR1 is MNHEY and CDR2 SVGAGI. V lost 5 bases to trimming and J lost 2 bases, with 12 bases between them. The CDR3 runs to 14 residues.

The V gene is TRBV30, the J gene TRBJ1-1, with D tentatively TRBD1 (5 bases). The CDR3 extends over 14 amino acids. Per the germline V gene, CDR1 is GTSNPN and CDR2 is SVGIG (reference sequence). V was clipped by 3 bases and J by 5 bases, with 16 bases between them. The CDR3, as DNA: TGTGCCTGGAGCCCTATTGCCGGGGGTACTGAAGCTTTCTTT. This sequence encodes CAWSPIAGGTEAFF. The variable domain in full, completed from reference TRBV30 and TRBJ1-1, reads SQTIHQWPATLVQPVGSPLSLECTVEGTSNPNLYWYRQAAGRGLQLLFYSVGIGQISSEVPQNLSASRPQDRQFILSSKKLLLSDSGFYLCAWSPIAGGTEAFFGQGTRLTVV.

The chain uses TRBV9 and TRBJ1-2, with D tentatively TRBD1 (5 bases). The ends were cut back, 4 bases at V and 8 bases at J, with 18 bases in the middle. The CDR3 is 14 amino acids. Looked up from germline, CDR1 is SGDLS and CDR2 is YYNGEE. The CDR3 DNA reads TGTGCCAGCAGCCCCACCGGGGGGAGGCAAGGCTACACCTTC. It yields the protein CASSPTGGRQGYTF.